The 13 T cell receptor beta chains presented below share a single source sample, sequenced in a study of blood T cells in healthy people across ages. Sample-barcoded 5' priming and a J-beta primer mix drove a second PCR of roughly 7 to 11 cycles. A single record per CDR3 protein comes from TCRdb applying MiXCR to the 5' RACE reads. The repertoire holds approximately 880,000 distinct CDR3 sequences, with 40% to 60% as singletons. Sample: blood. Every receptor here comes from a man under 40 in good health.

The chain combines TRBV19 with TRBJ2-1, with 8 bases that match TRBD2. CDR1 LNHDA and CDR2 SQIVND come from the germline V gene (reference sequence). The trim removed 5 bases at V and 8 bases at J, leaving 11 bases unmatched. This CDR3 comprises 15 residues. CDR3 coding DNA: TGTGCCAGTAGTTCCCTAGCGGGCACAGGGTATGAGCAGTTCTTC. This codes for CASSSLAGTGYEQFF. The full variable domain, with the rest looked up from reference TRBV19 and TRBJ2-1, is DGGITQSPKYLFRKEGQNVTLSCEQNLNHDAMYWYRQDPGQGLRLIYYSQIVNDFQKGDIAEGYSVSREKKESFPLTVTSAQKNPTAFYLCASSSLAGTGYEQFFGPGTRLTVL.

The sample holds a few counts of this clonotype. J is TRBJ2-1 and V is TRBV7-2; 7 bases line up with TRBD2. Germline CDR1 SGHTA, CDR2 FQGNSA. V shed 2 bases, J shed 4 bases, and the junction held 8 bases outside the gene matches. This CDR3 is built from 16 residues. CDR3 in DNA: TGTGCCAGCAGCTTACCCCGGAGCGGGGCGTACAATGAGCAGTTCTTC. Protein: CASSLPRSGAYNEQFF.

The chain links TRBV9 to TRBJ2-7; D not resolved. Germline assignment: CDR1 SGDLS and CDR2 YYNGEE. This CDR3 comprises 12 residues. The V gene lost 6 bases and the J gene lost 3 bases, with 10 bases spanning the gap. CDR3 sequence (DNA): TGTGCCAGCACAGCTTGTGTCTACGAGCAGTACTTC. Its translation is CASTACVYEQYF.

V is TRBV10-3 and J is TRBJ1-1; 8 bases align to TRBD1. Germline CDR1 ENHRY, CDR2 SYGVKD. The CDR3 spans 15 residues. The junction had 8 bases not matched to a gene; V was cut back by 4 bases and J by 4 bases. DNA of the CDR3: TGTGCCATCAGTGCGGCAGGGGGCTCGGGCACTGAAGCTTTCTTT. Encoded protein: CAISAAGGSGTEAFF.

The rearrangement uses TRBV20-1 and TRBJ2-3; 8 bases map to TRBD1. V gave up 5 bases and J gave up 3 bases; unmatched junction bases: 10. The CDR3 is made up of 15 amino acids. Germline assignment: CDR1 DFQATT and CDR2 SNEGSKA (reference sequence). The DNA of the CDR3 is TGCAGTGCTGGAAACAGGGGGATCGCGACAGATACGCAGTATTTT. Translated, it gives CSAGNRGIATDTQYF.

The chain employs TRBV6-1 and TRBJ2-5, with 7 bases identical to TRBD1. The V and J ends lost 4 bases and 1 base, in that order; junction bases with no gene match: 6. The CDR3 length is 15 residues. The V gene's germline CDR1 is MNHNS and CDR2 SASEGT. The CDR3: CASSAYRDSQETQYF. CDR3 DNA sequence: TGTGCCAGCAGTGCCTACCGGGACAGCCAAGAGACCCAGTACTTC.

CDR3 loop: CASELEGVTNEKLFF. CDR3 nucleotide sequence: TGTGCCAGCGAACTCGAGGGGGTAACTAATGAAAAACTGTTTTTT. This chain connects TRBV6-1 to TRBJ1-4; D possibly corresponds to TRBD1 (6 bases). The CDR3 consists of 15 residues. In germline, CDR1 is MNHNS, CDR2 SASEGT. V was shortened by 8 bases and J by 1 base, with 14 bases between the two germline ends.

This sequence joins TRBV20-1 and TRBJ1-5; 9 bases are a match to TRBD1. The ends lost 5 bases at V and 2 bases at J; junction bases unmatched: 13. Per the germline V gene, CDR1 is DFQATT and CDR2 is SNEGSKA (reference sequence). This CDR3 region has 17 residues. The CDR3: CSAPTQTGGVGNQPQHF. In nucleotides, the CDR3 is TGCAGTGCTCCAACTCAAACAGGGGGCGTGGGCAATCAGCCCCAGCATTTT.

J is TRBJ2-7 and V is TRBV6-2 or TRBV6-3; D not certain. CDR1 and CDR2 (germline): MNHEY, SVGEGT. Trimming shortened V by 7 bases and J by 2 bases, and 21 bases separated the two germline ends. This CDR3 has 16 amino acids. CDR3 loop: CASIIDGGSYTYEQYF. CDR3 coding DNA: TGTGCCAGCATAATCGATGGTGGCTCTTACACCTACGAGCAGTACTTC.

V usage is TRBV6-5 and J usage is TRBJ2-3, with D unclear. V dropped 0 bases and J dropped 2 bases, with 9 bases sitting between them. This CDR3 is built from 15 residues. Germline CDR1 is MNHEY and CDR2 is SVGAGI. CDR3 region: CASSYSNRPTDTQYF. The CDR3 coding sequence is TGTGCCAGCAGTTACTCGAACCGGCCCACAGATACGCAGTATTTT.

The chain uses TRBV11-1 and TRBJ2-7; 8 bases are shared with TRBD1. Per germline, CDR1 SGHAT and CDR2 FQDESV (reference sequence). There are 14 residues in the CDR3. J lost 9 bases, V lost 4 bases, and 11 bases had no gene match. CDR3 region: CASSSRDRQWVQYF. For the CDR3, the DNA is TGTGCCAGCAGCTCCCGGGACAGGCAATGGGTGCAGTACTTC.

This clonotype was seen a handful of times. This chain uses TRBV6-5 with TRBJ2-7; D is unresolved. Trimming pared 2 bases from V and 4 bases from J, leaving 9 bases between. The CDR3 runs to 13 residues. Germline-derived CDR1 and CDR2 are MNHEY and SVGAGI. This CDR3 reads CASSYGNQYEQYF. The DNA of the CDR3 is TGTGCCAGCAGTTACGGGAATCAATACGAGCAGTACTTC.

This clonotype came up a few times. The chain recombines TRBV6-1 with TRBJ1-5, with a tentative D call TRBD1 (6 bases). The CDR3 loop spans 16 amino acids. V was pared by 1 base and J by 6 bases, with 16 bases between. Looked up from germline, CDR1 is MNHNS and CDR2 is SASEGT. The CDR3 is CASSEVTGILSQPQHF. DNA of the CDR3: TGTGCCAGCAGTGAAGTTACAGGGATTTTATCTCAGCCCCAGCATTTT.